These T cell receptor beta chains were read from a single sample in a study of shared clonotypes between healthy human individuals. Sequencing used immunoSEQ multiplex PCR; TCRdb keeps in-frame clones, though not all of them. The table has about a million clones, about 80% seen once. Specimen: memory CD4+ T cells from PBMCs. Every receptor here comes from a man aged 18-30 years in good health. Some clones in this sample may be carry-over from other donors' samples. CDR3s include the opening cysteine and the closing phenylalanine or tryptophan. The order of the fields is J gene, V gene, CDR3 protein.

j_gene: TRBJ1-5
v_gene: TRBV7-3
CDR3aa: CASSLLGGNQPQHF

j_gene: TRBJ2-7
v_gene: TRBV11-2
CDR3aa: CASSFMSGQGSYEQYF

j_gene: TRBJ2-1
v_gene: TRBV29-1
CDR3aa: CSVEAGGPSYNEQFF

j_gene: TRBJ2-2
v_gene: TRBV29-1
CDR3aa: CSVLGAGWTGELFF

j_gene: TRBJ1-5
v_gene: TRBV28
CDR3aa: CASSSTRGSRFYSNQPQHF

j_gene: TRBJ1-1
v_gene: TRBV5-6
CDR3aa: CASSLGTGMAFF

j_gene: TRBJ2-7
v_gene: TRBV7-2
CDR3aa: CASSVQGQKSYEQYF

j_gene: TRBJ1-4
v_gene: TRBV30
CDR3aa: CAWSVSRGGELFF

j_gene: TRBJ2-2
v_gene: TRBV4-3
CDR3aa: CASSHRLAGETGELFF

j_gene: TRBJ2-1
v_gene: TRBV5-1
CDR3aa: CASSLAGGLGNEQFF

j_gene: TRBJ1-4
v_gene: TRBV4-2
CDR3aa: CASSQDLNSWGGTNEKLFF

j_gene: TRBJ2-1
v_gene: TRBV6-1
CDR3aa: CASSEDAAESSYNEQFF

j_gene: TRBJ2-3
v_gene: TRBV9
CDR3aa: CASSLEGADTQYF

j_gene: TRBJ2-5
v_gene: TRBV6-5
CDR3aa: CASKDQYFRETQYF

j_gene: TRBJ2-7
v_gene: TRBV18
CDR3aa: CASSPRRQGSPYEQYF

j_gene: TRBJ2-3
v_gene: TRBV6-1
CDR3aa: CASSEVSGSFSTDTQYF

j_gene: TRBJ2-7
v_gene: TRBV27
CDR3aa: CASSWSSGTYEQYF

j_gene: TRBJ2-2
v_gene: TRBV28
CDR3aa: CASSFAGANTGELFF

j_gene: TRBJ2-7
v_gene: TRBV2
CDR3aa: CASSEWQTYEQYF

j_gene: .
v_gene: TRBV6-6
CDR3aa: CASRDTYSHYEQYF

j_gene: TRBJ2-5
v_gene: TRBV7-2
CDR3aa: CASSHGASQETQYF

j_gene: TRBJ2-7
v_gene: TRBV6-6
CDR3aa: CASSYTASGSSYEQYF

j_gene: TRBJ2-7
v_gene: TRBV29-1
CDR3aa: CSVEPTSGRGKEQYF

j_gene: TRBJ2-5
v_gene: TRBV6-5
CDR3aa: CASSSTGGRLETQYF

j_gene: .
v_gene: TRBV5-1
CDR3aa: CASSLTGTGTYEQYF

j_gene: TRBJ2-1
v_gene: TRBV21-1
CDR3aa: CASRGPGQGAGNEQFF

j_gene: TRBJ2-5
v_gene: TRBV18
CDR3aa: CASSLLATYQETQYF

j_gene: TRBJ2-4
v_gene: TRBV19
CDR3aa: CASKGQGLIAKNIQYF

j_gene: TRBJ2-7
v_gene: TRBV9
CDR3aa: CASSRTSGSHEQYF

j_gene: TRBJ2-3
v_gene: TRBV28
CDR3aa: CASSSRALTDTQYF

j_gene: TRBJ2-3
v_gene: TRBV5-1
CDR3aa: CASSHGTLGDTQYF

j_gene: TRBJ2-7
v_gene: TRBV11-1
CDR3aa: CASSADSYEQYF

j_gene: .
v_gene: TRBV2
CDR3aa: CASRRDRGSSYEQYF

j_gene: TRBJ2-1
v_gene: TRBV4-1
CDR3aa: CASSQATGVEKQFF

j_gene: TRBJ2-5
v_gene: TRBV5-1
CDR3aa: CASSRGASVDQETQYF

j_gene: TRBJ1-1
v_gene: TRBV29-1
CDR3aa: CSVDTMNTEAFF

j_gene: TRBJ2-6
v_gene: TRBV19
CDR3aa: CASSKQGALSGANVLTF